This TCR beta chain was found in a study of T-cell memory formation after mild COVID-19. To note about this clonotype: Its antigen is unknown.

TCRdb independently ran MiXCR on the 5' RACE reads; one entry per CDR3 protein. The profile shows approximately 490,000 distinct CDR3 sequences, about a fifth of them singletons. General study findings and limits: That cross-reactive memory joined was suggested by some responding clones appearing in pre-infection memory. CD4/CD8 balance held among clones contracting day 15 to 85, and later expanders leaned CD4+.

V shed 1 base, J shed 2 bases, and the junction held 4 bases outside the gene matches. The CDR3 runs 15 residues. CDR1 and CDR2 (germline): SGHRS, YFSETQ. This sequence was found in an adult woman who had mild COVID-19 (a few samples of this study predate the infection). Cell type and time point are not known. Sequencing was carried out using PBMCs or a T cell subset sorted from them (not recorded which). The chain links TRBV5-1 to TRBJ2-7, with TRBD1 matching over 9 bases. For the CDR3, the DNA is TGCGCCAGCAGCTTGATGGGACAGGGTCCCTACGAGCAGTACTTC. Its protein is CASSLMGQGPYEQYF.